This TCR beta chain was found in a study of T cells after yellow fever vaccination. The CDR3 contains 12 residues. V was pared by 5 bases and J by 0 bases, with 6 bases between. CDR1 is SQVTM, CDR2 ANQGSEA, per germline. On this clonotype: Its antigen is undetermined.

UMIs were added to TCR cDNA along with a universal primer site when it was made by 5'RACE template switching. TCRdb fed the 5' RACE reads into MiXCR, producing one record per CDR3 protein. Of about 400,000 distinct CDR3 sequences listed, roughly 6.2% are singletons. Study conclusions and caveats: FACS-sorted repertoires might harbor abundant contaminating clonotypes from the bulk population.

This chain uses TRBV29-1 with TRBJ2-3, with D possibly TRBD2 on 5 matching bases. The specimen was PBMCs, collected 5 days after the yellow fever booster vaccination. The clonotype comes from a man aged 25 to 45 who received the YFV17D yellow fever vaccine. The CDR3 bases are TGCAGCGTTCGAGGGAGCACAGATACGCAGTATTTT. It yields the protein CSVRGSTDTQYF.